This record covers a single TCR beta chain. Its antigen is unidentified. These data belong to a study of cytomegalovirus exposure and HLA in healthy donors. Study-wide findings and caveats: It was reported that the classifier diagnosed cytomegalovirus status with high specificity and sensitivity in both the original and validation cohorts. In an earlier analysis, in under 700 donors, most V segments appeared productive either ~90% or ~30% of the time.

The V and J ends lost 5 bases and 5 bases, in that order; junction bases with no gene match: 12. CDR1 is MDHEN, CDR2 SYDVKM, per germline. The CDR3 has 17 amino acids. The PCR had 60 Vbeta and 13 Jbeta primers. Measured with immunoSEQ multiplex PCR; TCRdb has only the in-frame clones, and not every one. The sample yields 99,000 or so clones, about a tenth seen once. This sequence was found in a man between 35 and 55 years old in good health and CMV-seropositive. This chain uses TRBV28 with TRBJ1-5, with 10 bases that match TRBD1. The sample was PBMCs. The DNA of the CDR3 is TGTGCCAGCAGTCCTAGGCGGGACAGGGGTCTCTATCAGCCCCAGCATTTT. This translates into CASSPRRDRGLYQPQHF.